This TCR beta chain was captured by sequencing in a study of Ad26.COV2.S vaccination and SARS-CoV-2 variants. Study-level background: Donor allocation was to the COV1001 Ad26.COV2.S trial arm. Each vaccinee took Ad26.COV2.S intramuscularly, once or twice 56 days apart.

Treatment described: about 20 received Ad26.COV2.S at low or high dose, single or two shots; several received placebo; per-sample allocation not given. Vaccine and placebo recipients were sampled on day 63 after the first injection. The assay was immunoSEQ multiplex PCR, and TCRdb's table has in-frame clones only and misses some. This sample carries 440,000 or so clones, about 92% of them seen once, and the ten largest clones take about 4.5%. As regards this clone: Its target is not known.

General study points: TCR breadth and depth analyses may have underestimated total T cell responses. Recipients of either vaccine or placebo displayed similar breadth of non-spike TCRs.

The source of this sequence is a person between 18 and 65 years old who received the Ad26.COV2.S COVID-19 vaccine or a placebo. The sequencing here drew on peripheral blood, taken in a trial of Ad26.COV2.S vaccine versus placebo.

The CDR3 sequence: CATLERETQYF. In nucleotides, the CDR3 is TGTGCCACTCTTGAGCGGGAGACCCAGTACTTC. V is TRBV28 and J is TRBJ2-5, with D possibly matching TRBD2 (5 bases). Trimming removed 10 bases at V and 5 bases at J, with 11 bases between. The CDR3 spans 11 residues. Germline CDR1 MDHEN, CDR2 SYDVKM.